The entry that follows covers one T cell receptor beta chain sequence. The antigen is unknown. This sample was taken from a study of spatial heterogeneity in lung cancer. Study-wide points: Ubiquitous expanded tumor TCRs showed up in blood more at resection than follow-up.

Each molecule of TCR cDNA was tagged with one unique molecular identifier. MiXCR was run by TCRdb on the 5' RACE reads, yielding one entry per CDR3 protein. The sample includes about 47,000 distinct CDR3 sequences, 7.4% seen only once; the top ten take approximately 40%. Time point indicated: blood at routine non-recurrence follow-up after resection. Whole RNA, which was extracted from tumor, nontumor lung tissue or frozen PBMC, was sequenced without any cell sorting. The V gene's germline CDR1 is SGHRS and CDR2 YFSETQ. CDR3 length: 15 amino acids. V was pared by 3 bases and J by 1 base, with 3 bases of the junction left unmatched.

The material was PBMCs, obtained at follow-up. The chain recombines TRBV5-1 with TRBJ1-1; TRBD1 matches at 10 bases. The TCR sequence derives from a female donor with early-stage non-small cell lung cancer. The CDR3 DNA sequence: TGCGCCAGCAGCTCGAGACAGGGGGCGAACACTGAAGCTTTCTTT. It specifies CASSSRQGANTEAFF.